This TCR beta chain emerged from a study of chemoradiotherapy in HPV16-positive cancers. The study, taken as a whole, reports: During treatment, candidate HPV-specific clones and E7-related motifs expanded in tumor.

The CDR3 has 16 residues. The germline CDR1 and CDR2 sequences are LGHNA and YSLEER. V dropped 4 bases and J dropped 1 base, with 17 bases sitting between them. Sequencing used immunoSEQ multiplex PCR; TCRdb keeps in-frame clones, though not all of them. The sample includes about 23,000 clones, less than 90% seen only once; the top ten take around 5%. In the case of this clone: Its antigen is as yet unknown.

This clonotype originated in a human donor with HPV-associated anogenital cancer. Sequenced here: blood, sampled from a patient who underwent chemoradiotherapy. This chain connects TRBV4-3 to TRBJ2-7, with a weak D call TRBD2 (6 bases). CDR3 in amino acids: CASSPQIGGGSYEQYF. As DNA, the CDR3 is TGCGCCAGCAGCCCACAAATAGGTGGGGGGTCCTACGAGCAGTACTTC.